The next 31 T cell receptor beta chains were all read from a single sample in a study of CD8 T cells in ankylosing spondylitis (dated by TCRdb to the late 2010s). Preparation of the library involved 5' RACE. The run used an Illumina HiSeq 2500. The public reads were run again by TCRdb, first through fastp at Q25 and then through MiXCR, and only productive beta chains were kept. All rows with the same CDR3 protein become a single entry with the most common DNA and genes. The sample table holds approximately 35,000 distinct CDR3 sequences, of which roughly 9.6% were seen once. 20% to 25% of the sample is held by the ten biggest clonotypes. The sequenced material came from synovial fluid, either unsorted or a sorted T cell fraction (not recorded which). All receptors come from a male donor with ankylosing spondylitis.

This clonotype was observed a few times. V and J are TRBV7-6 and TRBJ2-2; D unresolved. The CDR3 loop spans 17 amino acids. The germline V gene encodes CDR1 SGHVS and CDR2 FNYEAQ. V lost 7 bases to trimming and J lost 0 bases, with 18 bases between them. The CDR3: CASTNPEWAPNTGELFF. The DNA of the CDR3 is TGTGCCAGCACAAACCCGGAGTGGGCCCCGAACACCGGGGAGCTGTTTTTT.

This clonotype was picked up a small number of times. This chain joins TRBV24-1 and TRBJ2-3; the match to TRBD2 covers 8 bases. V was clipped by 3 bases and J by 7 bases; unmatched bases: 11. The germline gives CDR1 KGHDR, CDR2 SFDVKD. This CDR3 region has 16 residues. In DNA, the CDR3 is TGTGCCACCAGTGATGAGACTAGCGATCAAACCTATACGCAGTATTTT. Protein sequence: CATSDETSDQTYTQYF.

V gene TRBV5-1 combines with J gene TRBJ1-4; D gene uncertain. Germline-derived CDR1 and CDR2 are SGHRS and YFSETQ. Trimming cost V 3 bases and J 5 bases, with 8 bases left between them. The CDR3 covers 13 residues. The CDR3 reads CASSSGRNEKLFF. CDR3 bases: TGCGCCAGCAGCTCTGGCCGAAATGAAAAACTGTTTTTT.

There are many counts of this clonotype. This rearrangement joins TRBV14 to TRBJ2-1; D not certain. The CDR3 has 14 residues. CDR1 SGHDN and CDR2 FVKESK come from the germline V gene. V was pared by 8 bases and J by 0 bases, with 11 bases between. CDR3 coding DNA: TGTGCCAGCTCGGACGCGAGCTCCTACAATGAGCAGTTCTTC. It encodes CASSDASSYNEQFF.

This clonotype came up many times. This chain uses TRBV30 with TRBJ1-5; no clear D. Trimming removed 0 bases from V and 16 bases from J, with 16 bases in between. The CDR3 consists of 12 residues. CDR1 and CDR2 (germline): GTSNPN, SVGIG (reference sequence). CDR3 in DNA: TGTGCCTGGAGTGTACCCCTTGGGCAGGCCCATTTT. This sequence encodes CAWSVPLGQAHF.

This clonotype appeared many times. The chain uses TRBV4-3 and TRBJ2-7; TRBD1 aligns across 10 bases. Germline CDR1 and CDR2: LGHNA and YSLEER. This CDR3 region has 14 residues. J was trimmed by 4 bases and V by 4 bases; bases with no gene match: 4. CDR3 protein: CASSRGQGRYEQYF. The CDR3 DNA reads as TGCGCCAGCAGCCGGGGACAGGGGAGGTACGAGCAGTACTTC.

In this sample, this clonotype turned up many times. The chain employs TRBV12-3 or TRBV12-4 and TRBJ1-5; tentatively, D is TRBD1 (5 bases). The V and J ends lost 2 bases and 5 bases respectively, with 13 bases between them. The CDR3 has 15 residues. The CDR3 is CASSLWSGGDQPQHF. In DNA form, the CDR3 reads TGTGCCAGCAGTTTATGGTCTGGGGGGGATCAGCCCCAGCATTTT.

This clonotype showed up just once. The rearrangement uses TRBV2 and TRBJ1-5, with 8 nucleotides matching TRBD1. With 3 bases clipped from V and 5 bases from J, the junction kept 6 bases outside the gene matches. The germline gives CDR1 SNHLY, CDR2 FYNNEI. There are 15 residues in the CDR3. CDR3 amino acids: CASSDQRQGYQPQHF. In DNA, the CDR3 is TGTGCCAGCAGTGACCAACGACAGGGGTATCAGCCCCAGCATTTT.

Of note for this clonotype: At one of its ends the junction is not consistent with the germline gene, which may arise from a read error. The J gene is TRBJ2-5, the V gene TRBV28; D may be TRBD2 (6 bases). The CDR3 extends over 14 amino acids. Germline assignment: CDR1 MDHEN and CDR2 SYDVKM. For the CDR3, the DNA is TGTGCCAGCAGTTTGGCGGGACCTCAAGAGATCCAGTACTTC. It is translated as CASSLAGPQEIQYF.

The CDR3 DNA follows: TGTGCCAGCAACCCCGGGACAGGGGGCTCCGAGCAGTACTTC. Its protein is CASNPGTGGSEQYF. The gene calls are TRBV7-2 and TRBJ2-7; 12 bases are shared with TRBD1. Germline loops: CDR1 SGHTA, CDR2 FQGNSA. The CDR3 covers 14 residues. J gave up 6 bases and V 7 bases, and 7 bases lay outside the gene matches.

At least ten counts were recorded for this clonotype. The V and J genes are TRBV6-1 and TRBJ2-4; D possibly corresponds to TRBD2 (6 bases). V lost 6 bases, J lost 4 bases, and 13 bases lay in between. The CDR3 runs to 14 residues. Germline V gene data show CDR1 as MNHNS and CDR2 as SASEGT. CDR3 amino acids: CASSLRGTKNIQYF. The CDR3 region has the DNA TGTGCCAGCAGCCTCCGGGGGACTAAAAACATTCAGTACTTC.

In this sample, this clonotype turned up many times. The J gene is TRBJ2-1, the V gene TRBV29-1, with TRBD1 matching 8 bases. The junction had 9 bases not matched to a gene; V was cut back by 7 bases and J by 4 bases. Germline-derived CDR1 and CDR2 are SQVTM and ANQGSEA. This CDR3 has 14 residues. The CDR3 nucleotides are TGCAGCGGGTGGTGGACAGGGATATACAATGAGCAGTTCTTC. Amino acids: CSGWWTGIYNEQFF.

The rearrangement joins TRBV6-4 to TRBJ2-2; D gene unclear. Germline loops: CDR1 MRHNA, CDR2 SNTAGT. Trimming shortened V by 2 bases and J by 1 base, and 2 bases separated the two germline ends. There are 13 residues in the CDR3. In DNA, the CDR3 is TGTGCCAGCAGTGACAAGAACACCGGGGAGCTGTTTTTT. It specifies CASSDKNTGELFF.

This clonotype showed up just a few times. The chain recombines TRBV28 with TRBJ2-3, with 8 bases identical to TRBD2. Germline CDR1 reads MDHEN; CDR2 reads SYDVKM. V lost 6 bases, J lost 11 bases, and 10 bases stayed unmatched. The CDR3 loop spans 13 amino acids. The CDR3 DNA sequence: TGTGCCAGCAGAGCGCCGGGAGGGCCGCTGCAGTATTTT. The encoded protein is CASRAPGGPLQYF.

The chain has TRBV12-3 or TRBV12-4 and TRBJ2-1; TRBD2 agrees at 14 bases. Trimming cost V 5 bases and J 8 bases; bases outside gene matches: 11. This CDR3 spans 17 amino acids. This CDR3 reads CASSDHPGTSGRHEQFF. The CDR3 coding sequence is TGTGCCAGCAGTGACCATCCCGGGACTAGCGGGAGACATGAGCAGTTCTTC.

V is TRBV4-3 and J is TRBJ2-3, with 13 bases matching TRBD2. The CDR3 has 17 residues. Germline loops: CDR1 LGHNA, CDR2 YSLEER. V gave up 0 bases and J gave up 7 bases; unmatched junction bases: 7. CDR3 sequence: CASSQDRLAGGQNTQYF. The CDR3 DNA follows: TGCGCCAGCAGCCAAGATAGACTAGCGGGAGGACAAAATACGCAGTATTTT.

There are many counts of this clonotype. The rearrangement links TRBV27 to TRBJ2-7; perhaps TRBD1 as D (5 bases). V lost 3 bases and J lost 2, with 11 bases in between. The CDR3 runs 14 residues. CDR1 MNHEY and CDR2 SMNVEV come from the germline V gene (reference sequence). Written as DNA, the CDR3 is TGTGCCAGCAGTTTCGTTCAGGGCCCCTACGAGCAGTACTTC. Its translation is CASSFVQGPYEQYF.

This clonotype was seen many times. This chain's CDR3 is CASRPTAGEQYF. CDR3 sequence (DNA): TGTGCCAGCAGACCGACGGCGGGGGAGCAGTACTTC. The chain combines TRBV12-3 or TRBV12-4 with TRBJ2-7, with D possibly TRBD2 on 6 matching bases. Trimming left V 6 bases short and J 7 bases short, with 13 bases between. The CDR3 length is 12 residues.

This clonotype was detected ten times or more. The chain joins TRBV5-1 to TRBJ2-7, with 7 positions matching TRBD2. J gave up 6 bases and V 4 bases, and 7 bases lay outside the gene matches. This CDR3 spans 13 amino acids. The germline V gene has CDR1 SGHRS and CDR2 YFSETQ. CDR3 loop: CASSGGLLSEQYF. In nucleotides, the CDR3 is TGCGCCAGCAGCGGGGGACTATTGAGCGAGCAGTACTTC.

The chain links TRBV7-2 to TRBJ2-7, with 8 nucleotides matching TRBD2. Germline trimming cut 6 bases from V and 5 bases from J; bases unmatched to any gene: 9. In germline, CDR1 is SGHTA, CDR2 FQGNSA. This CDR3 comprises 14 residues. CDR3 nucleotides: TGTGCCAGCAGTACAATAGCGGGGACCCACGAGCAGTACTTC. Translated: CASSTIAGTHEQYF.

This clonotype showed up many times. The chain uses TRBV6-2 or TRBV6-3 and TRBJ1-2, with a weak D call TRBD1 (6 bases). V was trimmed by 8 bases and J by 3 bases, leaving 16 bases between them. Germline values: CDR1 MNHEY, CDR2 SVGEGT. CDR3 length: 14 residues. CDR3: CASRWGPSHYGYTF. The CDR3 region has the DNA TGTGCCAGCCGCTGGGGGCCAAGTCACTATGGCTACACCTTC.

This clonotype has a count of ten or more. V gene TRBV29-1 combines with J gene TRBJ2-1, with 10 bases matching TRBD2. The CDR3 spans 14 residues. CDR1 and CDR2 from the germline V gene are SQVTM and ANQGSEA. V trimming: 0 bases; J trimming: 8 bases; junction bases outside the gene matches: 4. The CDR3 reads CSVEDPLAGDEQFF. CDR3 DNA: TGCAGCGTTGAAGATCCCCTAGCGGGGGATGAGCAGTTCTTC.

Only a few counts were recorded for this clonotype. This chain uses TRBV29-1 with TRBJ2-3; 10 bases agree with TRBD2. The CDR3 runs 14 residues. The J segment lost 1 base and the V segment lost 7 bases, leaving 5 bases of the junction unmatched. CDR1 is SQVTM, CDR2 ANQGSEA, per germline. The CDR3, as DNA: TGCAGCGGTCGGCTAGCGGGAGGCACAGATACGCAGTATTTT. It is translated as CSGRLAGGTDTQYF.

CDR3 in DNA: TGCACCAGCAGCCATACAGGGTACACTGAAGCTTTCTTT. It translates to CTSSHTGYTEAFF. This chain uses TRBV1 with TRBJ1-1; TRBD1 was called by the table and not checked on the DNA. TRBV1 represents a pseudogene. CDR3 size: 13 residues.

This clonotype was recorded at least ten times. The genes are TRBV7-2 and TRBJ2-5, with D uncertain. Germline loops: CDR1 SGHTA, CDR2 FQGNSA. There are 12 residues in the CDR3. Trimming left V 5 bases short and J 9 bases short, with 13 bases between. CDR3 protein: CASSPDLAPQYF. For the CDR3, the DNA is TGTGCCAGCAGCCCGGATCTGGCCCCCCAGTACTTC.

There are many counts of this clonotype. The CDR3 region has the DNA TGTGCCAGCAGCCAGGGACCGGGAGGGGACAATGAGCAGTTCTTC. It translates to CASSQGPGGDNEQFF. V is TRBV6-1 and J is TRBJ2-1, with 8 bases lining up with TRBD2. With V trimmed by 6 bases and J by 5 bases, 9 bases remained unmatched. Looked up from germline, CDR1 is MNHNS and CDR2 is SASEGT. CDR3 length: 15 residues.

CDR3 region: CASSPLGSYSGANVLTF. Here the CDR3 DNA reads TGTGCCAGCTCACCCCTAGGAAGTTACTCTGGGGCCAACGTCCTGACTTTC. The V call is TRBV18, the J call TRBJ2-6; D unclear. This CDR3 region has 17 residues. V was trimmed by 3 bases and J by 0 bases, leaving 12 bases between them. CDR1 is KGHSH, CDR2 LQKENI, per germline.

The rearrangement links TRBV11-2 to TRBJ1-1, with a weak D call TRBD1 (5 bases). Looked up from germline, CDR1 is SGHAT and CDR2 is FQNNGV. V was trimmed by 5 bases and J by 4 bases, leaving 17 bases between them. The CDR3 has 15 amino acids. CDR3 in DNA: TGTGCCAGCAGCCGTAACCTTATGGGGGGCACTGAAGCTTTCTTT. Protein: CASSRNLMGGTEAFF.

The V and J genes are TRBV7-6 and TRBJ2-2; possibly TRBD2 for D (5 bases). This CDR3 comprises 14 residues. Germline lookup yields CDR1 SGHVS and CDR2 FNYEAQ. Trimming shortened V by 3 bases and J by 7 bases, and 12 bases separated the two germline ends. The CDR3 loop reads CASSLNVGSGELFF. The CDR3 DNA reads as TGTGCCAGCAGCTTGAACGTGGGGAGCGGGGAGCTGTTTTTT.

This clonotype turned up a few times. CDR3 nucleotide sequence: TGTGCCAGCAGTGCAGCACAGGGACCGGGCGGGGAGCTGTTTTTT. Amino acids: CASSAAQGPGGELFF. V gene TRBV12-3 or TRBV12-4 combines with J gene TRBJ2-2; TRBD1 is a possible D gene (6 bases). CDR3 length equals 15 residues. Trimming pared 5 bases from V and 7 bases from J, leaving 17 bases between.

This clonotype was counted many times. The chain has TRBV28 and TRBJ2-1; the D gene is possibly TRBD2 (5 bases). The CDR3 length is 18 residues. The germline CDR1 and CDR2 sequences are MDHEN and SYDVKM. Trimming removed 6 bases at V and 3 bases at J, with 24 bases between. This chain's CDR3 is CASSPPLLGSEIYNEQFF. CDR3 nucleotides: TGTGCCAGCAGCCCCCCGTTGTTAGGTAGCGAGATCTACAATGAGCAGTTCTTC.